A selection of T cell receptor beta chains follows, all from one sample in a study of vaccination and CD4 T cells after COVID-19. TCRdb re-derived calls from the PCR reads in MiXCR, one entry per CDR3 protein. The table has about 8,200 distinct CDR3 sequences, about 43% seen once. The antigens of these receptors remain unknown. Material: CD4+ T cells from blood, cultured in vitro. The source of these receptors is a human donor in good health. Each CDR3 is given with its conserved first and last residue. Each record gives: V gene, D gene, clone size, J gene, CDR3 DNA, CDR3 protein. A D gene is named only where the DNA matches it firmly. Size is stated for part of the rows, as once, few or many counts, or as a class when the clone is expanded.

v_gene: TRBV19
d_gene: TRBD1
abundance: .
j_gene: TRBJ2-7
CDR3nt: TGTGCCAGTAGTATGGACAGGGGTCGCGAGCAGTACTTC
CDR3aa: CASSMDRGREQYF

v_gene: TRBV28
d_gene: .
abundance: once
j_gene: TRBJ1-5
CDR3nt: TGTGCCAGCAGTTTCTCGGCTAATCAGCCCCAGCATTTT
CDR3aa: CASSFSANQPQHF

v_gene: TRBV15
d_gene: .
abundance: .
j_gene: TRBJ2-1
CDR3nt: TGTGCCACCAGCAGATGGGGGCAGGGAACTGGGGACAATGAGCAGTTCTTC
CDR3aa: CATSRWGQGTGDNEQFF

v_gene: TRBV19
d_gene: TRBD1
abundance: .
j_gene: TRBJ1-2
CDR3nt: TGTGCCAGTAGACGTCAACAGGGGTCTGGCTACACCTTC
CDR3aa: CASRRQQGSGYTF

v_gene: TRBV10-3
d_gene: .
abundance: few
j_gene: TRBJ2-1
CDR3nt: TGTGCCATCAGTGAGTCTTTTGAGCAGTTCTTC
CDR3aa: CAISESFEQFF

v_gene: TRBV20-1
d_gene: .
abundance: .
j_gene: TRBJ1-5
CDR3nt: TGCAGTGCTAATACAGGGTACAGCAATCAGCCCCAGCATTTT
CDR3aa: CSANTGYSNQPQHF

v_gene: TRBV29-1
d_gene: .
abundance: few
j_gene: TRBJ2-7
CDR3nt: TGCAGCGTTGAAGATCTTGGGACGGGAGCTCCTGGGGAGCAGTACTTC
CDR3aa: CSVEDLGTGAPGEQYF

v_gene: TRBV7-8
d_gene: .
abundance: .
j_gene: TRBJ1-5
CDR3nt: TGTGCCAGCAGCTCTTTCCGGGAAGGCAATCAGCCCCAGCATTTT
CDR3aa: CASSSFREGNQPQHF

v_gene: TRBV20-1
d_gene: .
abundance: .
j_gene: TRBJ1-3
CDR3nt: TGCAGTGCCGAGAGGGGTCGCGGAAACACCATATATTTT
CDR3aa: CSAERGRGNTIYF

v_gene: TRBV20-1
d_gene: TRBD1
abundance: few
j_gene: TRBJ1-2
CDR3nt: TGCAGTGCTATGACAGGGGTGGCCTATGGCTACACCTTC
CDR3aa: CSAMTGVAYGYTF

v_gene: TRBV5-1
d_gene: .
abundance: .
j_gene: TRBJ1-5
CDR3nt: TGCGCCAGCAGCTTGGACGGTTTGCGGCAGCCCCAGCATTTT
CDR3aa: CASSLDGLRQPQHF

v_gene: TRBV20-1
d_gene: TRBD1
abundance: .
j_gene: TRBJ1-3
CDR3nt: TGCAGTGCTTCTCAGACAGGGAGTCACACCATATATTTT
CDR3aa: CSASQTGSHTIYF

v_gene: TRBV7-2
d_gene: .
abundance: once
j_gene: TRBJ1-3
CDR3nt: TGTGCCAGCAGCTTTGGGGGATTGGGCAACACCATATATTTT
CDR3aa: CASSFGGLGNTIYF

v_gene: TRBV28
d_gene: TRBD2
abundance: .
j_gene: TRBJ2-7
CDR3nt: TGTGCCAGCAGCTCCAGCGGGAGGAGCTCCTACGAGCAGTACTTC
CDR3aa: CASSSSGRSSYEQYF

v_gene: TRBV19
d_gene: TRBD2
abundance: .
j_gene: TRBJ2-7
CDR3nt: TGTGCCAGTAGTGGTCCGGGACTAGCGGTTGGCGAGCAGTACTTC
CDR3aa: CASSGPGLAVGEQYF

v_gene: TRBV6-4
d_gene: .
abundance: few
j_gene: TRBJ2-3
CDR3nt: TGTGCCAGCAGTGCGCAGACCAGCACAGATACGCAGTATTTT
CDR3aa: CASSAQTSTDTQYF

v_gene: TRBV24-1
d_gene: .
abundance: few
j_gene: TRBJ1-2
CDR3nt: TGTGCCACCAGTGCAGGACTTAACTATGGCTACACCTTC
CDR3aa: CATSAGLNYGYTF

v_gene: TRBV6-1
d_gene: .
abundance: few
j_gene: TRBJ2-6
CDR3nt: TGTGCCAGCCGGCGTAGAATATCTGGGGCCAACGTCCTGACTTTC
CDR3aa: CASRRRISGANVLTF

v_gene: TRBV27
d_gene: .
abundance: few
j_gene: TRBJ1-5
CDR3nt: TGTGCCAGCAGTTTAAAAATTACCCAGCCCCAGCATTTT
CDR3aa: CASSLKITQPQHF

v_gene: TRBV21-1
d_gene: .
abundance: .
j_gene: TRBJ2-3
CDR3nt: TGTGCCAGTACAAGGGGCAGGCGAGAGGGGGCAGATACGCAGTATTTT
CDR3aa: CASTRGRREGADTQYF

v_gene: TRBV6-2/TRBV6-3
d_gene: .
abundance: .
j_gene: TRBJ1-1
CDR3nt: TGTGCCAGCAGTCTCAGGGGAACGAACACTGAAGCTTTCTTT
CDR3aa: CASSLRGTNTEAFF

v_gene: TRBV10-3
d_gene: .
abundance: .
j_gene: TRBJ2-2
CDR3nt: TGTGCCATCAGTGACACGACTAACACCGGGGAGCTGTTTTTT
CDR3aa: CAISDTTNTGELFF

v_gene: TRBV21-1
d_gene: .
abundance: .
j_gene: TRBJ2-7
CDR3nt: TGTGCCAGCAGCAAGAGGGACAGGCGGCCCCACGAGCAGTACTTC
CDR3aa: CASSKRDRRPHEQYF

v_gene: TRBV20-1
d_gene: TRBD1
abundance: .
j_gene: TRBJ2-1
CDR3nt: TGCAGTGCTAGACCAGTGGGGACAGGGGCGAATGAGCAGTTCTTC
CDR3aa: CSARPVGTGANEQFF

v_gene: TRBV11-1
d_gene: TRBD2
abundance: .
j_gene: TRBJ2-3
CDR3nt: TGTGCCAGCAGCGTTACCGGGACTAGGGGTGGTTCGGATACGCAGTATTTT
CDR3aa: CASSVTGTRGGSDTQYF

v_gene: TRBV2
d_gene: TRBD1
abundance: few
j_gene: TRBJ1-2
CDR3nt: TGTGCCAGCAGTCTTACAGGGGGTGATGGCTACACCTTC
CDR3aa: CASSLTGGDGYTF

v_gene: TRBV6-2/TRBV6-3
d_gene: .
abundance: once
j_gene: TRBJ1-1
CDR3nt: TGTGCCAGCTCGGGGGTTTCTGAAGCTTTCTTT
CDR3aa: CASSGVSEAFF